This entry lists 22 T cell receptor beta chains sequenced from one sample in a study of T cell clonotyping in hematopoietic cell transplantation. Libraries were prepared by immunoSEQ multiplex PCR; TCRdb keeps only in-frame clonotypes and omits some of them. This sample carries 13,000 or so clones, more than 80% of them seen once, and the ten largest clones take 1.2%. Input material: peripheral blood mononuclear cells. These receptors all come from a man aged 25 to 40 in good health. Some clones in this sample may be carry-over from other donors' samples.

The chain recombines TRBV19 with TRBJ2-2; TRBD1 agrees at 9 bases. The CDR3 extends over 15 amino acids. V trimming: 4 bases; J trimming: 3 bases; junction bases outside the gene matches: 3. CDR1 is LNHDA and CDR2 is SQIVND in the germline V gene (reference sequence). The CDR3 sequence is CASSRTGAYTGELFF. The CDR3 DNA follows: TGTGCCAGTAGTAGGACAGGGGCCTACACCGGGGAGCTGTTTTTT.

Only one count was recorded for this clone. The chain's CDR3 is CSVTDRGDTQYF. Written as DNA, the CDR3 is TGCAGCGTGACCGACCGGGGAGATACGCAGTATTTT. The rearrangement links TRBV29-1 to TRBJ2-3, with D possibly being TRBD2 (5 bases). V was shortened by 6 bases and J by 5 bases, with 12 bases between the two germline ends. Germline CDR1 is SQVTM and CDR2 is ANQGSEA. This CDR3 region has 12 residues.

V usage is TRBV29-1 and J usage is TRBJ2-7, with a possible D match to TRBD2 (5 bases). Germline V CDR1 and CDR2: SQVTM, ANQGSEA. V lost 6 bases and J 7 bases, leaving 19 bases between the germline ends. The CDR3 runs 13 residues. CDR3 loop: CSVGAPSTREQYF. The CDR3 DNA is TGCAGCGTCGGTGCCCCTAGCACCCGAGAGCAGTACTTC.

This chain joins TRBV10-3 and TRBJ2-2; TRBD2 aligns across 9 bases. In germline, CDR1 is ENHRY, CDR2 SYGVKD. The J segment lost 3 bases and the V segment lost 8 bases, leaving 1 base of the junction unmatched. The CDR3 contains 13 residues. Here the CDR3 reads CAIRLADTGELFF. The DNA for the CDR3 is TGTGCCATCCGACTAGCGGACACCGGGGAGCTGTTTTTT.

This CDR3 is CASSPSASGSYEQYF. For the CDR3, the DNA is TGTGCCAGCTCACCATCGGCTAGCGGAAGCTACGAGCAGTACTTC. The gene calls are TRBV18 and TRBJ2-7, with 7 bases matching TRBD2. The length of the CDR3 is 15 residues. Germline V gene data show CDR1 as KGHSH and CDR2 as LQKENI. With 2 bases clipped from V and 3 bases from J, the junction kept 7 bases outside the gene matches.

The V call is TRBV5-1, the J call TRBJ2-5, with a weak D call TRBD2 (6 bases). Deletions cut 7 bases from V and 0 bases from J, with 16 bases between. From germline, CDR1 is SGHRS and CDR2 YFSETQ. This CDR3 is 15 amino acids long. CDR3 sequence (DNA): TGCGCCAGCGTACGGGAGAGCCACCACCAAGAGACCCAGTACTTC. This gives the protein CASVRESHHQETQYF.

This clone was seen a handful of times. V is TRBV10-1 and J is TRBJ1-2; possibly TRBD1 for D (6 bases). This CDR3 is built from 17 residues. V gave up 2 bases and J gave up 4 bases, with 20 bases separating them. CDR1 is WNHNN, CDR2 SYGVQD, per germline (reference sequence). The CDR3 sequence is CASSERGGGKGGYGYTF. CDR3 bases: TGCGCCAGCAGTGAGCGGGGAGGGGGGAAGGGTGGCTATGGCTACACCTTC.

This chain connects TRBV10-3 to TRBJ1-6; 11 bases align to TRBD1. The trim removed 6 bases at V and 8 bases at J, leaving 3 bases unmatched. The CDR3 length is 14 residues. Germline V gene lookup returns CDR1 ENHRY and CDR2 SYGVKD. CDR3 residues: CAISEGQGDSPLHF. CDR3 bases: TGTGCCATCAGCGAGGGACAGGGGGATTCACCCCTCCACTTT.

In DNA, the CDR3 is TGTGCGGTAACAGGGGACACTGAAGCTTTCTTT. This encodes CAVTGDTEAFF. V and J are TRBV6-5 and TRBJ1-1, with TRBD1 matching over 7 bases. Germline V gene sequence: CDR1 MNHEY, CDR2 SVGAGI. The length of the CDR3 is 11 residues.

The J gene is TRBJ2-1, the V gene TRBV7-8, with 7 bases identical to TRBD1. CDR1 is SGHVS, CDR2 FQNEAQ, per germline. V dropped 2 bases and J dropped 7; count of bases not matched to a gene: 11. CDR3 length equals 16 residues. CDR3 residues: CASSLIKGRGTNEQFF. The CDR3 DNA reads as TGTGCCAGCAGCTTAATTAAGGGCAGGGGGACGAATGAGCAGTTCTTC.

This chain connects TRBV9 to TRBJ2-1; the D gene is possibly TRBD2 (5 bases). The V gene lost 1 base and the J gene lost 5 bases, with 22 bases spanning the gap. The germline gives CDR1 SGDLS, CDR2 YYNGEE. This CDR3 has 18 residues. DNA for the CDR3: TGTGCCAGCAGCGTATCCGGCGGGTGGGCCTACGATAACAATGAGCAGTTCTTC. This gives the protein CASSVSGGWAYDNNEQFF.

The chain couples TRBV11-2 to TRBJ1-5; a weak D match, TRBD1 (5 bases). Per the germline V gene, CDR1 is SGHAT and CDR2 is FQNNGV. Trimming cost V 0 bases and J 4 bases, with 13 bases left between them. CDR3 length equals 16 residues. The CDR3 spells CASSLDIGKGNQPQHF. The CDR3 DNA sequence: TGTGCCAGCAGCTTAGATATAGGGAAGGGGAATCAGCCCCAGCATTTT.

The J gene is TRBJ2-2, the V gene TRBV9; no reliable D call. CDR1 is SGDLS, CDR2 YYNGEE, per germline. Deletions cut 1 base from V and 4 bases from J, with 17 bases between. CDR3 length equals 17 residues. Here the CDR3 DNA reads TGTGCCAGCAGCGTAAATAAAGGGCTACCTTCCACCGGGGAGCTGTTTTTT. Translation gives CASSVNKGLPSTGELFF.

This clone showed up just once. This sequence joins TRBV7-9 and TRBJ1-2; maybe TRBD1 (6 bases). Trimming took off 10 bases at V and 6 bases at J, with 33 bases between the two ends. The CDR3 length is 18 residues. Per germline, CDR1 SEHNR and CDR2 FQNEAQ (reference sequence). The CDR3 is CATNKPTARNEAGDGYTF. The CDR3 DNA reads TGTGCCACCAATAAGCCGACAGCACGGAACGAAGCAGGGGATGGCTACACCTTC.

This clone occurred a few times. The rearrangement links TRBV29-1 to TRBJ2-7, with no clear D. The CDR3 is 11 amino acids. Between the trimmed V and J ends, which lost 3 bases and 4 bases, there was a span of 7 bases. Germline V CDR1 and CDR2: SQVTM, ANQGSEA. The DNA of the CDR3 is TGCAGCGTTGATTGGGGATACGAGCAGTACTTC. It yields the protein CSVDWGYEQYF.

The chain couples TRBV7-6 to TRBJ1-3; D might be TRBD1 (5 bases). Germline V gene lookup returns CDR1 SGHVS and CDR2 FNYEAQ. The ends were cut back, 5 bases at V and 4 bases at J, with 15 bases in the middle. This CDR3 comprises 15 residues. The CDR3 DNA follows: TGTGCCAGCAGCCGAGGACACGACGCGGGAAACACCATATATTTT. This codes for CASSRGHDAGNTIYF.

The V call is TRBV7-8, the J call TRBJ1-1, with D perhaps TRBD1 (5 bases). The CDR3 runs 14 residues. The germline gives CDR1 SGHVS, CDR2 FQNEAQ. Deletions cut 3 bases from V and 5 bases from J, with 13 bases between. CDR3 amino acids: CASSFGGKGTEAFF. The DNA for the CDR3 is TGTGCCAGCAGCTTTGGGGGGAAGGGGACTGAAGCTTTCTTT.

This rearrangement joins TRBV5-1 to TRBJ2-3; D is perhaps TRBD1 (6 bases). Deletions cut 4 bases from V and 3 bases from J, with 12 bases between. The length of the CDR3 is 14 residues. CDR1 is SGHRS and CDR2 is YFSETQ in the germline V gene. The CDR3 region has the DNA TGCGCCAGCAGCCCTCCGCAGGGGACAGATACGCAGTATTTT. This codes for CASSPPQGTDTQYF.

The CDR3: CASSSETAGNTIYF. DNA of the CDR3: TGTGCCAGCAGCTCTGAGACGGCTGGAAACACCATATATTTT. This chain joins TRBV7-2 and TRBJ1-3; D is undetermined. The V gene's germline CDR1 is SGHTA and CDR2 FQGNSA. V gave up 4 bases and J gave up 2 bases, with 9 bases separating them. The CDR3 extends over 14 amino acids.

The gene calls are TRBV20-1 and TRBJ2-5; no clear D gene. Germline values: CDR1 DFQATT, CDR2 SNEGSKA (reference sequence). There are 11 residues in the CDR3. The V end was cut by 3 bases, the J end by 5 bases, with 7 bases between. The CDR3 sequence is CSASHGETQYF. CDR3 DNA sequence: TGCAGTGCTAGTCACGGGGAGACCCAGTACTTC.

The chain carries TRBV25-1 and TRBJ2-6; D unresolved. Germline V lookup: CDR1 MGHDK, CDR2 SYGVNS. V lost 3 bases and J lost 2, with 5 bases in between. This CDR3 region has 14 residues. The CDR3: CASSEWTGANVLTF. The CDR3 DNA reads TGTGCCAGCAGTGAGTGGACTGGGGCCAACGTCCTGACTTTC.

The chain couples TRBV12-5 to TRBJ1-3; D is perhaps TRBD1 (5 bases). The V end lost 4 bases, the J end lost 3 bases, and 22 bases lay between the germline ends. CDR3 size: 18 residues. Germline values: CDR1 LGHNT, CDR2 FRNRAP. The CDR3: CASGWPSRRGAGGNTIYF. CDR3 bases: TGTGCTAGTGGTTGGCCCTCTCGACGCGGGGCAGGTGGAAACACCATATATTTT.